This TCR beta chain originates from a study of control samples from healthy donors and cancer patients. The CDR3 spans 16 residues. Trimming took 3 bases from V and 0 from J, leaving 15 bases between them. Germline V gene data show CDR1 as MNHEY and CDR2 as SVGEGT. Sequencing was performed with immunoSEQ multiplex PCR; in TCRdb, only in-frame clones are kept and a portion is missing. The sample holds about 410,000 clones, roughly 90% seen once. This chain joins TRBV6-2 or TRBV6-3 and TRBJ2-7; D gene uncertain. This TCR was recovered from a man in his forties with head and neck cancer. The specimen was PBMCs. The CDR3 protein is CASSYPSNRFSYEQYF. The DNA of the CDR3 is TGTGCCAGCAGTTATCCGAGCAACCGTTTCTCCTACGAGCAGTACTTC.